This is a list of T cell receptor beta chains from one sample in a study of technical replicates of blood from several donors. Sequencing used immunoSEQ multiplex PCR; TCRdb keeps in-frame clones, though not all of them. The profile shows around 78,000 clones, around 94% of them singletons. The material sequenced was T cells isolated from PBMCs. The receptor source for this set is a human donor in good health. Both conserved end residues are part of each CDR3. The D gene is left open where the match is weak. The listing skips clone size in some rows; elsewhere it reads once, few, many or a size class.

j_call	v_call	d_call	clone_size	cdr3_nt	cdr3_aa
TRBJ1-2	TRBV28	.	.	TGTGCCAGCAGTTTAGAACATAATGGCTACACCTTC	CASSLEHNGYTF
TRBJ2-3	TRBV15	TRBD2	.	TGTGCCACCAGCATCGGGCTAGCGGGCACAGATACGCAGTATTTT	CATSIGLAGTDTQYF
TRBJ1-1	TRBV6-1	.	.	TGTGCCAGCAGTATAACACGGAACACTGAAGCTTTCTTT	CASSITRNTEAFF
TRBJ1-1	TRBV6-4	.	few	TGTGCCAGCAGTGACTCGGGAGGACAATCTGAAGCTTTCTTT	CASSDSGGQSEAFF
TRBJ2-1	TRBV28	TRBD2	.	TGTGCCAGCTGCGGGGGGGGGCCACCGGACAATGAGCAGTTCTTC	CASCGGGPPDNEQFF
TRBJ2-7	TRBV12-5	TRBD1	.	TGTGCTAGTGGTTCCCGATTCACCGACAGGGCCTACGAGCAGTACTTC	CASGSRFTDRAYEQYF
TRBJ2-2	TRBV5-4	TRBD2	once	TGTGCCAGCAGTAGGACTAGTAACACCGGGGAGCTGTTTTTT	CASSRTSNTGELFF
TRBJ2-7	TRBV6-1	TRBD2	.	TGTGCCAGCAGTGAAGCTGGAGCGGGAGAGGAGGAGCAGTACTTC	CASSEAGAGEEEQYF
TRBJ2-1	TRBV10-3	.	.	TGTGCCATCCGATCATTCCTAAATGAGCAGTTCTTC	CAIRSFLNEQFF
TRBJ2-5	TRBV28	TRBD2	.	TGTGCCAGCAGTTTAGGTAGCGGGAGGGCCATAGAGACCCAGTACTTC	CASSLGSGRAIETQYF
TRBJ2-5	TRBV7-8	TRBD1	.	TGTGCCAGCAGCTCGGGGACAGGACCCGAGTACTTC	CASSSGTGPEYF
TRBJ2-3	TRBV7-9	.	.	TGTGCCAGCAGCTTAGTGTCCGGGGTGGGCACAGATACGCAGTATTTT	CASSLVSGVGTDTQYF
TRBJ2-7	TRBV6-5	.	once	TGTGCCAGCAGGCGACCCCGCGGGACCGAGCAGTACTTC	CASRRPRGTEQYF
TRBJ1-1	TRBV19	.	.	TGTGCCAGCAACCGGGGGGCTGGCAGGGCCCTGAACACTGAAGCTTTCTTT	CASNRGAGRALNTEAFF